This is a list of T cell receptor beta chains from one sample in a study of cytomegalovirus exposure and HLA in healthy donors. Repertoires were generated with immunoSEQ multiplex PCR, while TCRdb's copy carries only in-frame clones and drops some. The profile shows roughly 65,000 clones, approximately 91% of them singletons. Sequencing was carried out using PBMCs. The receptors were sampled from a man aged 18 to 29 in good health and CMV-seronegative. CDR3s include the opening cysteine and the closing phenylalanine or tryptophan. The D gene is left open where the match is weak. Rows may omit the clone size; those that give it use once, few, many or a size class.

cdr3_length,clone_size,d_call,j_call,v_call,cdr3_aa,cdr3_nt
15,.,.,TRBJ1-1,TRBV4-2,CASSQDEVRKTEAFF,TGTGCCAGCAGCCAAGATGAGGTCAGAAAGACTGAAGCTTTCTTT
14,.,.,TRBJ2-5,TRBV9,CASSSHAVQETQYF,TGTGCCAGCAGTTCCCACGCGGTCCAAGAGACCCAGTACTTC
15,.,.,TRBJ2-3,TRBV2,CASSARGSSTDTQYF,TGTGCCAGCAGTGCTCGCGGGTCTAGCACAGATACGCAGTATTTT
15,.,.,TRBJ2-3,TRBV6-4,CASSERTGDLDTQYF,TGTGCCAGCAGTGAGCGGACGGGGGATCTGGATACGCAGTATTTT
16,.,.,TRBJ2-6,TRBV7-2,CASSLAGQAGANVLTF,TGTGCCAGCAGCTTAGCGGGACAAGCTGGGGCCAACGTCCTGACTTTC
13,.,.,TRBJ2-7,TRBV28,CASFRDSPTEQYF,TGTGCCAGCTTCCGGGACTCACCTACGGAGCAGTACTTC
12,.,.,TRBJ2-1,TRBV9,CASSDRVGEQFF,TGTGCCAGCAGCGACAGGGTTGGGGAGCAGTTCTTC
15,.,TRBD2,TRBJ2-2,TRBV27,CASSRSSGRAGELFF,TGTGCCAGCAGTAGGTCTAGCGGGAGGGCCGGGGAGCTGTTTTTT
14,.,.,TRBJ2-2,TRBV19,CASNQGGHTGELFF,TGTGCCAGTAACCAGGGGGGACACACCGGGGAGCTGTTTTTT
16,.,TRBD2,TRBJ2-3,TRBV7-2,CASSSGTSGAQRPQYF,TGTGCCAGCAGCTCGGGGACTAGCGGGGCCCAACGTCCGCAGTATTTT
17,once,TRBD2,TRBJ2-3,TRBV28,CASSLRPRLAGGDTQYF,TGTGCCAGCAGTTTACGCCCCCGACTAGCGGGAGGCGATACGCAGTATTTT
15,.,TRBD2,TRBJ2-1,TRBV9,CASSPGTSRRNEQFF,TGTGCCAGCAGCCCCGGGACTAGCCGGCGCAATGAGCAGTTCTTC
15,.,TRBD1,TRBJ1-2,TRBV28,CASSPPGTANYGYTF,TGTGCCAGCAGCCCCCCCGGGACAGCTAACTATGGCTACACCTTC
14,.,TRBD2,TRBJ2-3,TRBV9,CASSVPLAGDTQYF,TGTGCCAGCAGCGTACCCCTAGCGGGAGATACGCAGTATTTT
16,.,TRBD2,TRBJ2-5,TRBV5-6,CASSLRPLAGSETQYF,TGTGCCAGCAGCTTAAGGCCGCTAGCGGGATCAGAGACCCAGTACTTC
11,.,.,TRBJ2-5,TRBV30,CAWASRETQYF,TGTGCCTGGGCCTCTAGGGAGACCCAGTACTTC
15,.,TRBD2,TRBJ2-1,TRBV7-7,CASSLSSGTYNEQFF,TGTGCTAGCAGCTTATCTAGCGGAACCTACAATGAGCAGTTCTTC
15,once,TRBD2,TRBJ2-7,TRBV6-6,CASSTTSGSFYEQYF,TGTGCCAGCAGTACAACTAGCGGGAGTTTCTACGAGCAGTACTTC
18,.,.,TRBJ1-2,TRBV4-1,CASSQDQSKQVSVLGYTF,TGCGCCAGCAGCCAAGATCAATCGAAACAGGTATCCGTTTTGGGCTACACCTTC
14,.,.,TRBJ2-2,TRBV7-2,CASSFAGNTGELFF,TGTGCCAGCAGCTTTGCGGGAAACACCGGGGAGCTGTTTTTT